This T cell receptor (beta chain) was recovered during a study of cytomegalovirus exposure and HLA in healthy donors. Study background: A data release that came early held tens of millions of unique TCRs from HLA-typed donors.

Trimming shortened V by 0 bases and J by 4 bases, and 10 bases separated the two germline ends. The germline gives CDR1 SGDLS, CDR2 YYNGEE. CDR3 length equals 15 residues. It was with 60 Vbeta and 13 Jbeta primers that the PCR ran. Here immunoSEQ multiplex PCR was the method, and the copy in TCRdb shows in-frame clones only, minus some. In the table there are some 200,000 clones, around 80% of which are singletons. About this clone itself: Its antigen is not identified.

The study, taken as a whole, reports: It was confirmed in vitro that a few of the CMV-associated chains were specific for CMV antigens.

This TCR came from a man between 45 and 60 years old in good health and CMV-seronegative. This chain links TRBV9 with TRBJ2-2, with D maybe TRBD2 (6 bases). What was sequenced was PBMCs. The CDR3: CASSVVGSGTGELFF. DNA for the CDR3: TGTGCCAGCAGCGTAGTAGGTAGCGGCACCGGGGAGCTGTTTTTT. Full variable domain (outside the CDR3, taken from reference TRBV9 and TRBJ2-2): DSGVTQTPKHLITATGQRVTLRCSPRSGDLSVYWYQQSLDQGLQFLIQYYNGEERAKGNILERFSAQQFPDLHSELNLSSLELGDSALYFCASSVVGSGTGELFFGEGSRLTVL.